This T cell receptor (beta chain) comes out of a study of blood T cell repertoires in COVID-19. The table came from immunoSEQ multiplex PCR; TCRdb's copy has only in-frame clones and leaves some out. The sample lists about 140,000 clones; over 70% were seen once. V shed 6 bases, J shed 1 base, and the junction held 14 bases outside the gene matches. CDR3 length: 18 amino acids. Looked up from germline, CDR1 is WNHNN and CDR2 is SYGVQD (reference sequence). Sequencing was performed on peripheral blood. This clonotype originated in a woman in her fifties or sixties with acute or convalescent COVID-19. The chain is built from TRBV10-1 and TRBJ2-3; TRBD1 agrees at 9 bases. CDR3 region: CASSGTGLGVGGTDTQYF. Written as DNA, the CDR3 is TGCGCCAGCAGCGGGACAGGGTTGGGAGTCGGGGGCACAGATACGCAGTATTTT.